This TCR beta chain was captured by sequencing in a study of siplizumab effects on memory and regulatory T cells. V was pared by 3 bases and J by 6 bases, with 15 bases between. The length of the CDR3 is 15 residues. Germline CDR1 SNHLY, CDR2 FYNNEI. Of note for this clone: Its antigen is undetermined.

Approximately 100,000 TCR templates per sample were sequenced. Profiling relied on immunoSEQ multiplex PCR, and the TCRdb table lists in-frame clones only, not all of them. The table has approximately 94,000 clones, around 90% seen once. Study observations and caveats: Suppressive function of proliferating Tregs from siplizumab cultures was not confirmed. Few alloreactive clones mapped to unstimulated subsets. Naive T cells looked more diverse than memory cells and looked like major alloresponse contributors.

Sequenced: CD4+ T cells sorted from blood. This TCR came from a human donor in good health. The rearrangement links TRBV2 to TRBJ2-1; D possibly corresponds to TRBD2 (5 bases). CDR3 region: CASSDVGGRGNEQFF. The CDR3 nucleotides read TGTGCCAGCAGTGACGTAGGTGGTCGGGGCAATGAGCAGTTCTTC. Together with reference TRBV2 and TRBJ2-1, the CDR3 gives the full variable domain: EPEVTQTPSHQVTQMGQEVILRCVPISNHLYFYWYRQILGQKVEFLVSFYNNEISEKSEIFDDQFSVERPDGSNFTLKIRSTKLEDSAMYFCASSDVGGRGNEQFFGPGTRLTVL.